This T cell receptor (beta chain) derives from a study of shared clonotypes between healthy human individuals. Only CD45RO-negative cells positively selected for CCR7 counted as naive CD8 cells, so terminally differentiated effector memory CD45RA+ cells were excluded. Clones were read by immunoSEQ multiplex PCR, and TCRdb kept only the in-frame ones, dropping some. This sample has millions of clones, with just under 95% found just once. This receptor was obtained from a man between 18 and 29 years old in good health. The sample taken for sequencing was naive CD8+ T cells sorted from blood.

Here the CDR3 reads CASKTVSHYGYTF. The CDR3 DNA reads TGTGCCAGCAAGACAGTTTCCCACTATGGCTACACCTTC. V usage is TRBV6-1 and J usage is TRBJ1-2; the D gene is possibly TRBD1 (5 bases). The CDR3 spans 13 residues. The germline gives CDR1 MNHNS, CDR2 SASEGT. Trimming cost V 7 bases and J 3 bases, with 12 bases left between them.